This passage covers 23 T cell receptor beta chains from one sample sequenced in a study of OX40 agonist ivuxolimab in advanced cancers. Profiling relied on immunoSEQ multiplex PCR, and the TCRdb table lists in-frame clones only, not all of them. The sample holds about 82,000 clones; around nine tenths are singletons and the top ten take roughly 2.1%. Specimen: CD4+ or CD8+ T cells sorted from blood, collected in a trial of the OX40 agonist ivuxolimab. The receptors stem from an adult with an advanced solid tumor such as melanoma, head and neck, liver or kidney cancer.

V and J are TRBV7-8 and TRBJ2-7; 8 nucleotides match TRBD1. Germline trimming cut 2 bases from V and 6 bases from J; bases unmatched to any gene: 6. The germline gives CDR1 SGHVS, CDR2 FQNEAQ. The CDR3 runs 14 residues. The CDR3 sequence: CASSLRDRYREQYF. DNA of the CDR3: TGTGCCAGCAGCTTAAGGGACAGGTATCGCGAGCAGTACTTC.

This chain links TRBV19 with TRBJ2-3, with a possible D match to TRBD1 (6 bases). This CDR3 is 14 amino acids long. Germline V lookup: CDR1 LNHDA, CDR2 SQIVND (reference sequence). V lost 4 bases and J 1 base, leaving 9 bases between the germline ends. The CDR3 region is CASSTHRGTDTQYF. The DNA of the CDR3 is TGTGCCAGTAGTACCCACAGGGGCACAGATACGCAGTATTTT.

In this sample, this clone turned up once. The chain employs TRBV7-2 and TRBJ2-5; TRBD2 agrees at 8 bases. Germline loops: CDR1 SGHTA, CDR2 FQGNSA. Trimming at V came to 0 bases and at J to 1 base, leaving 7 bases not matched to a gene. The CDR3 length is 17 residues. The CDR3 sequence: CASSLAGTRGTQETQYF. The CDR3 DNA reads as TGTGCCAGCAGCTTAGCTGGGACTAGAGGAACCCAAGAGACCCAGTACTTC.

The chain links TRBV20-1 to TRBJ2-7; D call uncertain. The CDR3 is made up of 10 amino acids. Germline loops: CDR1 DFQATT, CDR2 SNEGSKA (reference sequence). Trimming took 5 bases from V and 4 from J, leaving 6 bases between them. CDR3 in DNA: TGCAGTGCTTCTCTGTACGAGCAGTACTTC. It codes for CSASLYEQYF.

The genes are TRBV5-1 and TRBJ2-3; TRBD1 aligns across 10 bases. Germline CDR1 SGHRS, CDR2 YFSETQ. The CDR3 has 15 amino acids. Germline trimming cut 2 bases from V and 4 bases from J; bases unmatched to any gene: 4. CDR3 coding DNA: TGCGCCAGCAGCTTCTCGGGACAGGGGCCAGATACGCAGTATTTT. Translating gives CASSFSGQGPDTQYF.

Turning to this clone: This specimen includes other DNA sequences encoding the same CDR3. The J gene is TRBJ1-2, the V gene TRBV28; D is unresolved. Germline V gene sequence: CDR1 MDHEN, CDR2 SYDVKM. The CDR3 totals 14 residues. The V end was cut by 5 bases, the J end by 2 bases, with 12 bases between. CDR3 sequence: CASSLIGRNYGYTF. The CDR3 bases are TGTGCCAGCAGTCTAATAGGGCGAAACTATGGCTACACCTTC.

This chain connects TRBV6-5 to TRBJ2-1, with D perhaps TRBD2 (6 bases). The CDR3 consists of 15 residues. V was clipped by 10 bases and J by 0 bases, with 16 bases between them. Germline loops: CDR1 MNHEY, CDR2 SVGAGI. CDR3 amino acids: CATRTTLSSYNEQFF. The CDR3, as DNA: TGTGCCACCAGGACTACCTTAAGCTCCTACAATGAGCAGTTCTTC.

The genes are TRBV11-1 and TRBJ2-1; TRBD2 matches 9 bases. Germline trimming cut 5 bases from V and 9 bases from J; bases unmatched to any gene: 8. Germline CDR1 and CDR2: SGHAT and FQDESV (reference sequence). This CDR3 region has 14 residues. CDR3: CASSPLAGVGEQFF. CDR3 DNA: TGTGCCAGCAGCCCGTTAGCGGGAGTTGGTGAGCAGTTCTTC.

This chain joins TRBV2 and TRBJ1-4; D ambiguous. The germline gives CDR1 SNHLY, CDR2 FYNNEI. CDR3 length: 15 residues. V was shortened by 5 bases and J by 7 bases, with 17 bases between the two germline ends. The CDR3 DNA sequence: TGTGCCAGCAGTCCATGGAACCCCGCGGGTGAAAAACTGTTTTTT. It codes for CASSPWNPAGEKLFF.

The chain joins TRBV7-2 to TRBJ2-2, with D tentatively TRBD1 or TRBD2 (6 bases each). This CDR3 is built from 16 residues. The germline V gene encodes CDR1 SGHTA and CDR2 FQGNSA. The ends were cut back, 0 bases at V and 4 bases at J, with 12 bases in the middle. The CDR3 protein is CASSLAPGAPTGELFF. The CDR3 DNA reads as TGTGCCAGCAGCTTAGCTCCGGGGGCGCCCACCGGGGAGCTGTTTTTT. Variable domain in full (rest from reference TRBV7-2 and TRBJ2-2): GAGVSQSPSNKVTEKGKDVELRCDPISGHTALYWYRQSLGQGLEFLIYFQGNSAPDKSGLPSDRFSAERTGGSVSTLTIQRTQQEDSAVYLCASSLAPGAPTGELFFGEGSRLTVL.

This clone appeared a few times. CDR3 DNA: TGTGCCAGCAGCCCCGGGTTCCCACGAGGGCGGTCCTACAATGAGCAGTTCTTC. It codes for CASSPGFPRGRSYNEQFF. The V call is TRBV7-9, the J call TRBJ2-1, with a weak D call TRBD2 (5 bases). The V and J ends lost 5 bases and 1 base respectively, with 21 bases between them. Germline CDR1 and CDR2: SEHNR and FQNEAQ (reference sequence). The CDR3 covers 18 residues.

The rearrangement joins TRBV2 to TRBJ2-3; D is undetermined. The germline V gene encodes CDR1 SNHLY and CDR2 FYNNEI. Between the trimmed V and J ends, which lost 1 base and 6 bases, there was a span of 2 bases. The CDR3 length is 11 residues. CDR3 sequence reads: CASSEGDTQYF. The CDR3 coding sequence is TGTGCCAGCAGTGAAGGGGATACGCAGTATTTT.

The genes are TRBV6-5 and TRBJ1-1; D call uncertain. The CDR3 is 14 residues long. CDR1 is MNHEY and CDR2 is SVGAGI in the germline V gene. V lost 2 bases and J lost 7, with 14 bases in between. CDR3 DNA: TGTGCCAGCAGTTACGAGGTAGAGGCTGGTGAAGCTTTCTTT. It codes for CASSYEVEAGEAFF.

The gene calls are TRBV4-3 and TRBJ1-4, with D perhaps matching TRBD1 (5 bases). Looked up from germline, CDR1 is LGHNA and CDR2 is YSLEER. The V end lost 0 bases, the J end lost 8 bases, and 16 bases lay between the germline ends. The CDR3 consists of 16 residues. The CDR3 loop reads CASSQDPWGGREKLFF. CDR3 bases: TGCGCCAGCAGCCAAGATCCCTGGGGGGGAAGAGAAAAACTGTTTTTT.

In its sample, this clone was seen once. This rearrangement joins TRBV5-5 to TRBJ2-7; D not certain. The V gene lost 5 bases and the J gene lost 0 bases, with 9 bases spanning the gap. The germline gives CDR1 SGHKS, CDR2 YYEKEE (reference sequence). The CDR3 is 13 amino acids. The CDR3 nucleotides are TGTGCCAGCAGTGATACCATCTCCTACGAGCAGTACTTC. Protein product: CASSDTISYEQYF.

V is TRBV28 and J is TRBJ1-5, with 8 positions matching TRBD1. With V trimmed by 7 bases and J by 4 bases, 6 bases remained unmatched. This CDR3 region has 14 residues. Germline V gene lookup returns CDR1 MDHEN and CDR2 SYDVKM. CDR3 bases: TGTGCCAGCACCTATGGACAGGGAAATCAGCCCCAGCATTTT. Its translation: CASTYGQGNQPQHF.

The CDR3 spells CSVRLYSGNTIYF. CDR3 bases: TGCAGCGTGAGGCTGTACTCTGGAAACACCATATATTTT. This chain uses TRBV29-1 with TRBJ1-3; D ambiguous. This CDR3 is 13 amino acids long. Trimming cost V 6 bases and J 0 bases, with 9 bases left between them. Germline-derived CDR1 and CDR2 are SQVTM and ANQGSEA.

The V gene is TRBV4-1, the J gene TRBJ1-2, with D perhaps matching TRBD1 (6 bases). Germline CDR1 is MGHRA and CDR2 is YSYEKL. V lost 1 base and J 8 bases, leaving 26 bases between the germline ends. CDR3 length: 18 amino acids. CDR3: CASSQVGGAALNPGGYTF. CDR3 DNA sequence: TGCGCCAGCAGCCAAGTAGGGGGGGCAGCGCTGAACCCCGGAGGCTACACCTTC.

The chain employs TRBV28 and TRBJ2-3; 13 bases are shared with TRBD2. J lost 6 bases, V lost 4 bases, and 10 bases had no gene match. The CDR3 consists of 17 residues. In germline, CDR1 is MDHEN, CDR2 SYDVKM. CDR3 bases: TGTGCCAGCAGTTCTTCCTGGACTAGCGGGAGAGGTGATACGCAGTATTTT. Encoded protein: CASSSSWTSGRGDTQYF.

The genes are TRBV5-6 and TRBJ1-6, with D maybe TRBD1 (6 bases). This CDR3 contains 14 residues. In germline, CDR1 is SGHDT, CDR2 YYEEEE. Between the trimmed V and J ends, which lost 4 bases and 6 bases, there was a span of 11 bases. CDR3 bases: TGTGCCAGCAGCCCCGGACAGATTAATTCACCCCTCCACTTT. This encodes CASSPGQINSPLHF.

The rearrangement links TRBV19 to TRBJ1-1, with D unresolved. The length of the CDR3 is 15 residues. The germline CDR1 and CDR2 sequences are LNHDA and SQIVND (reference sequence). V was cut by 8 bases and J by 5 bases, with 21 bases left in between. The CDR3 region is CASGTRPLEGTEAFF. The CDR3 nucleotides read TGTGCCAGTGGTACCCGGCCCCTCGAAGGGACTGAAGCTTTCTTT.

The CDR3 loop reads CASSLKLAGLETQYF. CDR3 in DNA: TGCGCCAGCAGCTTGAAACTAGCGGGTCTGGAGACCCAGTACTTC. The chain uses TRBV5-1 and TRBJ2-5; 9 bases map to TRBD2. Trimming took 1 base from V and 5 from J; bases not matched to a gene: 6. This CDR3 comprises 15 residues. Germline CDR1 is SGHRS and CDR2 is YFSETQ.

This chain links TRBV28 with TRBJ2-5; 8 bases are shared with TRBD2. Germline trimming cut 3 bases from V and 2 bases from J; bases unmatched to any gene: 5. From germline, CDR1 is MDHEN and CDR2 SYDVKM. This CDR3 has 15 residues. Here the CDR3 reads CASSLTGGRQETQYF. For the CDR3, the DNA is TGTGCCAGCAGTTTGACGGGAGGGCGGCAAGAGACCCAGTACTTC.